This T cell receptor beta chain emerged from a study of shared clonotypes between healthy human individuals. When replicate PCRs were run on unsorted PBMC, they used roughly 270 ng DNA, approximately 33,000 T cell genomes. Sequencing was performed on unsorted PBMC DNA using ten immunoSEQ deep assay plates. The repertoire was sequenced with immunoSEQ multiplex PCR; TCRdb's copy has only in-frame clones and lacks some. The repertoire holds about 480,000 clones, around 79% seen once, with approximately 12% in the top ten. General observations from the study: Sampling used blood alone; tissue repertoires probably differ. Expectations were that clonotype sharing among donors would be affected by sequencing depth.

V lost 3 bases and J 0 bases, leaving 3 bases between the germline ends. CDR3 size: 14 residues. Germline CDR1 and CDR2: SEHNR and FQNEAQ (reference sequence). With regard to this clone: No antigen is known for it. The sample carries other DNA sequences with the same CDR3.

This chain joins TRBV7-9 and TRBJ2-6; D is unclear. The sequenced sample consisted of PBMCs. The source is a woman aged 40 to 50 in good health. Some clones in this sample may be carry-over from other donors' samples. Here the CDR3 DNA reads TGTGCCAGCAGCTTCAGCTCTGGGGCCAACGTCCTGACTTTC. Translating it yields CASSFSSGANVLTF. The whole variable domain, filled in from reference TRBV7-9 and TRBJ2-6, reads DTGVSQNPRHKITKRGQNVTFRCDPISEHNRLYWYRQTLGQGPEFLTYFQNEAQLEKSRLLSDRFSAERPKGSFSTLEIQRTEQGDSAMYLCASSFSSGANVLTFGAGSRLTVL.